Sequencing of this T cell receptor (beta chain) was carried out in a study of T cell repertoires in cytomegalovirus infection. At the level of the study: Carrying CMV and the relevant HLA type showed in public TCR beta signatures. Study observations and caveats: Across the ex vivo response, the dominant clonotypes were HLA-C-restricted CMV-specific TCR beta clonotypes.

TCRdb independently ran MiXCR on the reads; one entry per CDR3 protein. Among 480,000 or so distinct CDR3 sequences listed, about 11% were seen once. This clonotype was seen repeatedly, ten times or more. Its antigen is not identified. This CDR3 has 11 amino acids. Trimming removed 5 bases at V and 4 bases at J, with 6 bases between. The sequencing sample was made of PBMCs. The chain is built from TRBV12-3 or TRBV12-4 and TRBJ2-7; perhaps TRBD2 as D (6 bases). The TCR comes from a human donor in good health (CMV status not recorded). Some clones in this sample may be carry-over from other donors' samples. CDR3 loop: CASSGGYEQYF. The CDR3 coding sequence is TGTGCCAGCAGTGGGGGGTACGAGCAGTACTTC.